This TCR beta chain comes out of a study of T cells after yellow fever vaccination (dated by TCRdb to about 2019). Study-wide context: Libraries from fractions with low cell numbers were prepared with the SMART-Seq v4 Ultra Low Input RNA kit. To track T-cell clones before and after primary and booster YFV17D yellow fever vaccination, bulk TCR alpha and beta repertoires were sequenced longitudinally. Two healthy male donors, one aged 18 to 30 and one aged 30 to 40 years, made up the cohort. Blood was drawn at multiple timepoints before and after primary and secondary immunization, with bulk PBMC replicates and cell subsets isolated.

Broad study findings and their caveats: After the booster, most clones that had expanded after primary vaccination were detected again (nearly 98% of CD4 and 88% of CD8), suggesting broad maintenance of memory. A small fraction of clonotypes showed up in both the CD4 and CD8 compartments, probably as a result of convergent recombination. Because abundant contaminating clonotypes from the bulk population could be contained in FACS-sorted repertoires, computational filtering was required. The study included only two donors, which limits how far the findings can be generalized. The secondary T-cell response was found to be weaker but faster than the primary response, with a peak reached on day 5 rather than on day 15.

This clonotype occurred a few times. Its specific antigen is unknown. The sample holds no much larger clone one base away, and base qualities are not on file. Read against the paper, the sample's treatment or condition label means: live attenuated yellow fever vaccine strain. A standard Ficoll-Paque protocol was used to isolate PBMCs from peripheral blood. Dynabeads CD4 and CD8 positive selection kits were used to isolate the CD4 and CD8 T-cell fractions. TriZol was used to extract RNA from bulk PBMCs, from CD4 and CD8 fractions, and from dextramer-positive and dextramer-negative fractions. TCR cDNA was synthesized by 5'RACE template switching, which introduced a universal primer site and unique molecular identifiers. Priming of cDNA synthesis was performed from both the TCR alpha and TCR beta constant segments. Library amplification involved two PCR steps, and the second step added sample barcodes and sequencing adapters. Libraries were sequenced on Illumina HiSeq 2500 (2x100 bp) or NovaSeq (2x150 bp). The original pipeline was this. MIGEC handled demultiplexing of reads and collapsing into UMI consensus sequences, while MiXCR performed V(D)J alignment. Vaccine-responding clonotypes were defined with edgeR using replicate PBMC samples, requiring FDR below 0.01 and a log2 fold change above 5 up to day 15. Each bulk clonotype received a CD4 or CD8 identity based on whether the sequenced CD4 or CD8 repertoire contained that clonotype at higher abundance. Starting from the raw public reads, TCRdb applied fastp trimming at Q25, assembled clones with MiXCR and retained in-frame beta chains. Rows with one shared CDR3 protein collapse into an entry with the most common genes and DNA. TCRdb, rather than the study authors, made the V and J calls. For this sample the table gives some 110,000 distinct CDR3 sequences, of which 8.4% were detected only once. Roughly 27% of the sample comes from the top ten.

CDR1 and CDR2 were assigned from the germline V gene as SGDLS and YYNGEE. V ends up 0 bases short and J 9 bases short, with an unmatched junction base count of 5. From the cysteine up to the phenylalanine, the CDR3 has a length of 15 residues. Just CDR3 DNA is preserved here, 45 bases in frame from base 1. The sequence links TRBV9 to TRBJ2-1, and 11 junctional nucleotides match TRBD2. The sequence derives from a man younger than 40 who received the YFV17D yellow fever vaccine. The sequences come from CD8+ T cells sorted from PBMCs, collected 45 days after the yellow fever booster vaccination. The encoded CDR3 is CASSVVAGGAGEQFF. The sequence in DNA is TGTGCCAGCAGCGTAGTAGCGGGAGGGGCCGGTGAGCAGTTCTTC.